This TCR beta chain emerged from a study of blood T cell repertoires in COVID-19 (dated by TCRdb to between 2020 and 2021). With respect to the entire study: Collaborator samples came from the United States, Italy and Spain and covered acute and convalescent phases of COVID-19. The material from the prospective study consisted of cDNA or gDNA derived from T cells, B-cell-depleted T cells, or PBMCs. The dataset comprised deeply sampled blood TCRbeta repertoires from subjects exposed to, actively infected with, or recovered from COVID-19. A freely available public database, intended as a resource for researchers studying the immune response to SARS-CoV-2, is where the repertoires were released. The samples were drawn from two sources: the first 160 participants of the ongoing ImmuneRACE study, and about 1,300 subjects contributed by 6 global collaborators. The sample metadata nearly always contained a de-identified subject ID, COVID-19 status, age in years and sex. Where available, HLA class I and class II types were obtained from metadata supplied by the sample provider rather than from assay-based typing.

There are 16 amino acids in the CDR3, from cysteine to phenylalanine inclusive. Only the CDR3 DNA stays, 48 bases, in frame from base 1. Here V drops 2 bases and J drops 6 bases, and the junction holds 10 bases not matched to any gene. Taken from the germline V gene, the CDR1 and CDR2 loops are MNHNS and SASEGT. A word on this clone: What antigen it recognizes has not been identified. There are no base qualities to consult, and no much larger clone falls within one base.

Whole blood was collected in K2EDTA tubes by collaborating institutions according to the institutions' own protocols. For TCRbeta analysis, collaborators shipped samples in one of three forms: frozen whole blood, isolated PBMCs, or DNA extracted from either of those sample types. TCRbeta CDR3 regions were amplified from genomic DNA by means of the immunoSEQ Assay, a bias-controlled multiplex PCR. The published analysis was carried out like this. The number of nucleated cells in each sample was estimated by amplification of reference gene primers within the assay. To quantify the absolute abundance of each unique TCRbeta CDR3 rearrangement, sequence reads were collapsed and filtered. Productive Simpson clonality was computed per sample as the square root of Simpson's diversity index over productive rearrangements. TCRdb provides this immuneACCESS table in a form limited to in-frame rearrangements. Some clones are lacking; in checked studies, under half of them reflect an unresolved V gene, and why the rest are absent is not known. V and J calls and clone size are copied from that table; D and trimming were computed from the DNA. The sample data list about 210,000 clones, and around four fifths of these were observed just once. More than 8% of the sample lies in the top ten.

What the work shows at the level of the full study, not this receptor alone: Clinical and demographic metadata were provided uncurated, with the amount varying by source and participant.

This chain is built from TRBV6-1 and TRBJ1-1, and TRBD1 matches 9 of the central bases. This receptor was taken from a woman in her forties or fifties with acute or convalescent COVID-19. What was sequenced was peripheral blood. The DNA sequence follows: TGTGCCAGCAGTGAACCTGCTTACAGGGGGCTTTCTGAAGCTTTCTTT. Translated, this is CASSEPAYRGLSEAFF.